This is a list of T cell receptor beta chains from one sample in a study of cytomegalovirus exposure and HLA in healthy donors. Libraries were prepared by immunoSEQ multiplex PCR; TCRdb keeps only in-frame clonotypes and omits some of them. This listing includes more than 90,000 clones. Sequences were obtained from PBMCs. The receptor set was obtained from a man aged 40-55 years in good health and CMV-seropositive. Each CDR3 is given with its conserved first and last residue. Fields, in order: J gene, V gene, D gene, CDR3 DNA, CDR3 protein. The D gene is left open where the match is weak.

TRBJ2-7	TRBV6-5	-	TGTGCCAGCAGTTACTCGACTTACACGTCCTACGAGCAGTACTTC	CASSYSTYTSYEQYF
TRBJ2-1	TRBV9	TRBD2	TGTGCCAGCAGCGTAGCTAGACTAGCGGGACTCAATGAGCAGTTCTTC	CASSVARLAGLNEQFF
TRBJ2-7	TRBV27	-	TGTGCCAGCAGTTTATCGCGCTACTACGAGCAGTACTTC	CASSLSRYYEQYF
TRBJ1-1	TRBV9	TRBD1	TGTGCCAGCAGCTTCACCTCCGGGACAGGGAACACTGAAGCTTTCTTT	CASSFTSGTGNTEAFF
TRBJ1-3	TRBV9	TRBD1	TGTGCCAGCAGCGGGGACAGGTACTCTGGAAACACCATATATTTT	CASSGDRYSGNTIYF
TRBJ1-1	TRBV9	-	TGTGCCAGCAGCCCAACAGGGAGCACTGAAGCTTTCTTT	CASSPTGSTEAFF
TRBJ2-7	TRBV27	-	TGTGCCAGCAGTTCCTACAACCGGGTCTACGAGCAGTACTTC	CASSSYNRVYEQYF
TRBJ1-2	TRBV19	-	TGTGCCAGTAGTCCCTCGGCCTTGGAGGCAGTCTATGGCTACACCTTC	CASSPSALEAVYGYTF
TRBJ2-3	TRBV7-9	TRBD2	TGTGCCAGCAGCTTAGATCCGCCTAGCGGACGTAGCACAGATACGCAGTATTTT	CASSLDPPSGRSTDTQYF
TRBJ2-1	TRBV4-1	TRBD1	TGCGCCAGCAGCCAGGGGACAGGAAACTCCTACAATGAGCAGTTCTTC	CASSQGTGNSYNEQFF
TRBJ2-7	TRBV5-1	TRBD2	TGCGCCAGCAGCTTGGCTCCCGCGGGGGGGGGTGGCTACGAGCAGTACTTC	CASSLAPAGGGGYEQYF
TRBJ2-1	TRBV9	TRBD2	TGTGCCAGCAGCACGAGGACTAGCGGGATTACCTCGCAGTTCTTC	CASSTRTSGITSQFF
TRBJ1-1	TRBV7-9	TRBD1	TGTGCCAGCAGCTCCGAGGGGGACAGGGGGCCTGAAGCTTTCTTT	CASSSEGDRGPEAFF
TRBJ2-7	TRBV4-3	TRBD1	TGCGCCAGCAGCCAAGAAGGACAGGGTCAATACGAGCAGTACTTC	CASSQEGQGQYEQYF
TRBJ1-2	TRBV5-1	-	TGCGCCAGCAGCTTGGTTGACCGGGGAGTCTATGGCTACACCTTC	CASSLVDRGVYGYTF
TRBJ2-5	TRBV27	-	TGTGCCAGCAGTCCCCAACCGGGAGTCCAAGAGACCCAGTACTTC	CASSPQPGVQETQYF
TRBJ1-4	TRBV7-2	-	TGTGCCAGCAGCTTATTGTCACAGAATAATGAAAAACTGTTTTTT	CASSLLSQNNEKLFF
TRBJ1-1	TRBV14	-	TGTGCCAGCAGCCAATATATAGGGGTTACTGAAGCTTTCTTT	CASSQYIGVTEAFF
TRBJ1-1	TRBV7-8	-	TGTGCCAGCAGCTTAGGTAACTTGGAAGCTTTCTTT	CASSLGNLEAFF
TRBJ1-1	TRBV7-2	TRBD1	TGTGCCAGCAGCATGACAGGGGGCGTCCTCGGCACTGAAGCTTTCTTT	CASSMTGGVLGTEAFF
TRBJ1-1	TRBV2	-	TGTGCCAGCAGTGGCCGGGGAGGAGGTACTGAAGCTTTCTTT	CASSGRGGGTEAFF
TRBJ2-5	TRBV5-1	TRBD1	TGCGCCAGCAGCACCCGACAGGGAGAGACCCAGTACTTC	CASSTRQGETQYF
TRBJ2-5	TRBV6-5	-	TGTGCCAGCAGTTACTCTACAGGGTGGGGGGAGACCCAGTACTTC	CASSYSTGWGETQYF
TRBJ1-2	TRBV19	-	TGTGCCAGTAGTCCCTGGGCGCGGGGGGCGGATGGCTACACCTTC	CASSPWARGADGYTF
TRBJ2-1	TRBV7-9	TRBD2	TGTGCCAGCAGCAAACTAGCGGGAAGGCCTAATGAGCAGTTCTTC	CASSKLAGRPNEQFF
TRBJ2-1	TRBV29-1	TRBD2	TGCAGCGAAAGGACTAGCGGGCTTGGTTACAATGAGCAGTTCTTC	CSERTSGLGYNEQFF
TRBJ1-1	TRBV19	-	TGTGCCAGTAGAGTACTTCTACAGGGAAGGGGGACTGAAGCTTTCTTT	CASRVLLQGRGTEAFF
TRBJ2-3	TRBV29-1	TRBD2	TGCAGCGTTGAGCCGACTAGCGTTAGCACAGATACGCAGTATTTT	CSVEPTSVSTDTQYF
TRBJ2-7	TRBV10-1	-	TGCGCCAGCAGCCCGAACAGGGTGTCCTACGAGCAGTACTTC	CASSPNRVSYEQYF
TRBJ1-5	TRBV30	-	TGTGCCTGGAGTGTACGGGGGGGAGGGAATCAGCCCCAGCATTTT	CAWSVRGGGNQPQHF
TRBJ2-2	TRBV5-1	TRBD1	TGCGCCAGCAGCGCCGTCCGGGACAGGGTCGTCACCGGGGAGCTGTTTTTT	CASSAVRDRVVTGELFF
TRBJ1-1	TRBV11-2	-	TGTGCCAGCAGTCCTACAGTGGGAGGTGAAGCTTTCTTT	CASSPTVGGEAFF
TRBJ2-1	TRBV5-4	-	TGTGCCAGCAGCCCAGACAGACTCCACGTCTCCAATGAGCAGTTCTTC	CASSPDRLHVSNEQFF
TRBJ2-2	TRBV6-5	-	TGTGCCAGCATTAGCAACAGGGCCACCGGGGAGCTGTTTTTT	CASISNRATGELFF
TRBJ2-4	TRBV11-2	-	TGTGCCAGCAGCCTGAGCGGGGCCAAAAACATTCAGTACTTC	CASSLSGAKNIQYF
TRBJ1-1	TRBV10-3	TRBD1	TGTGCCATCAGTGGGGAACAGGGGGCTTCTGAAGCTTTCTTT	CAISGEQGASEAFF
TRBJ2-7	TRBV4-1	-	TGCGCCAGCAGCCAAGGTCATTTCAGCGCCTACGAGCAGTACTTC	CASSQGHFSAYEQYF
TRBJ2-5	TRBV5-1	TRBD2	TGCGCCAGCAGCTTGGCCCTGGGACTAGCGGGAGAGACCCAGTACTTC	CASSLALGLAGETQYF
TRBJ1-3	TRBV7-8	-	TGTGCCAGCAGCTTAGGTTCAGGACAAGGAAACACCATATATTTT	CASSLGSGQGNTIYF
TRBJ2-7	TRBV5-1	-	TGCGCCAGCAAGGGGGTTTCTACCTACGAGCAGTACTTC	CASKGVSTYEQYF
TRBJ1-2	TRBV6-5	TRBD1	TGTGCCAGCAGTACAGGGGTGGTGGGGGATGGCTACACCTTC	CASSTGVVGDGYTF
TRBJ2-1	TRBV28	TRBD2	TGTGCCAGCAGTTTCGTGGGACTAGCGGGCATCCTAGGCGAGCAGTTCTTC	CASSFVGLAGILGEQFF